This TCR beta chain was sequenced in a study of cytomegalovirus exposure and HLA in healthy donors. In its sample, this clone was seen a few times. Between the trimmed V and J ends, which lost 1 base and 3 bases, there was a span of 13 bases. The CDR3 covers 15 residues. Germline CDR1 and CDR2: SGHTA and FQGNSA. Amplification used 60 Vbeta primers and 13 Jbeta primers. The protocol was immunoSEQ multiplex PCR, while the TCRdb copy is restricted to in-frame clones and leaves out a portion. Found here are some 140,000 clones, about 9.1% of them singletons; the top ten hold 6.5% to 9%. The sequence was collected from a woman aged 40 to 50 in good health and CMV-seropositive. This chain joins TRBV7-2 and TRBJ2-7; TRBD2 is a possible D gene (5 bases). The sequenced material came from PBMCs. The CDR3 nucleotides read TGTGCCAGCAGCTTAGGGAGGAATGGAAACTACGAGCAGTACTTC. This translates into CASSLGRNGNYEQYF.